The 18 T cell receptor beta chains in this list originate from one sample, sequenced in a study of beta chain features in type 1 diabetes. Expressed TCRB transcripts were sequenced because the isolated RNA had all been reverse transcribed beforehand. The table came from immunoSEQ multiplex PCR; TCRdb's copy has only in-frame clones and leaves some out. The data contain 900,000 or so clones, roughly 15% of them singletons. The material sequenced was naive CD4+ T cells from blood. These receptors originate from a woman aged 18-29 years in good health.

Remarks on this clone: Distinct nucleotide sequences in the sample also encode this CDR3. This chain links TRBV7-2 with TRBJ2-3; TRBD2 matches 9 bases. The junction had 1 base not matched to a gene; V was cut back by 2 bases and J by 1 base. In germline, CDR1 is SGHTA, CDR2 FQGNSA. This CDR3 contains 15 residues. The DNA of the CDR3 is TGTGCCAGCAGCTTACGACTAGCGGGCACAGATACGCAGTATTTT. Translating gives CASSLRLAGTDTQYF.

V usage is TRBV6-5 and J usage is TRBJ1-1; D gene uncertain. Trimming pared 0 bases from V and 1 base from J, leaving 12 bases between. The CDR3 extends over 16 amino acids. CDR1 and CDR2 from the germline V gene are MNHEY and SVGAGI. This CDR3 is CASSYSAVGRNTEAFF. The DNA of the CDR3 is TGTGCCAGCAGTTACTCGGCTGTTGGGAGGAACACTGAAGCTTTCTTT.

The genes are TRBV14 and TRBJ2-1; D remains ambiguous. Trimming took off 5 bases at V and 5 bases at J, with 4 bases between the two ends. The V gene's germline CDR1 is SGHDN and CDR2 FVKESK. CDR3 size: 11 residues. This chain's CDR3 is CASSMHNEQFF. The CDR3 coding sequence is TGTGCCAGCAGCATGCACAATGAGCAGTTCTTC.

The chain is built from TRBV18 and TRBJ1-2; possible D gene TRBD1, 6 bases. Trimming cost V 2 bases and J 2 bases, with 9 bases left between them. Looked up from germline, CDR1 is KGHSH and CDR2 is LQKENI. This CDR3 has 14 amino acids. The CDR3 DNA reads TGTGCCAGCTCACCATTCGACAGGAACTATGGCTACACCTTC. Translated: CASSPFDRNYGYTF.

This clone showed up just a few times. The gene calls are TRBV15 and TRBJ2-7; D is undetermined. The germline V gene encodes CDR1 LNHNV and CDR2 YYDKDF (reference sequence). Trimming removed 0 bases at V and 3 bases at J, with 6 bases between. The CDR3 is 13 amino acids. In DNA form, the CDR3 reads TGTGCCACCAGCAGAGATGTATACTACGAGCAGTACTTC. The encoded protein is CATSRDVYYEQYF.

This clone was counted a few times. The V call is TRBV7-2, the J call TRBJ2-1; 7 positions match TRBD2. The V segment lost 1 base and the J segment 12 bases; nucleotides outside the gene matches: 12. Germline CDR1 reads SGHTA; CDR2 reads FQGNSA. The CDR3 has 15 amino acids. The CDR3 here is CASSLGRDYSQRQFF. The CDR3 DNA sequence: TGTGCCAGCAGCTTAGGGAGGGACTATTCCCAACGGCAGTTCTTC.

The table lists this clone with a few counts. This chain uses TRBV25-1 with TRBJ2-3; D is perhaps TRBD1 or TRBD2 (5 bases each). Trimming removed 5 bases at V and 4 bases at J, with 25 bases between. The germline V gene encodes CDR1 MGHDK and CDR2 SYGVNS. This CDR3 is built from 18 residues. CDR3 amino acids: CASSQLRGKAETSDTQYF. The CDR3 coding sequence is TGTGCCAGCAGTCAACTTAGGGGAAAAGCGGAGACCTCAGATACGCAGTATTTT.

J is TRBJ2-7 and V is TRBV25-1, with D unresolved. In germline, CDR1 is MGHDK, CDR2 SYGVNS. V was clipped by 0 bases and J by 4 bases, with 4 bases between them. The CDR3 contains 12 residues. The CDR3 loop reads CASSEYGYEQYF. The CDR3 DNA follows: TGTGCCAGCAGTGAATATGGTTACGAGCAGTACTTC.

The rearrangement uses TRBV5-1 and TRBJ2-5, with unresolved D. TRBJ2-7 explains the end of the DNA better; the J call may be wrong. Per germline, CDR1 SGHRS and CDR2 YFSETQ. CDR3 size: 14 residues. This CDR3 is CASSLERDSYEQYF. The CDR3, as DNA: TGCGCCAGCAGCTTGGAACGAGACTCCTACGAGCAGTACTTC.

The V and J genes are TRBV6-6 and TRBJ1-1; D is uncertain. The CDR3 totals 13 residues. Germline loops: CDR1 MNHNY, CDR2 SVGAGI (reference sequence). Trimming took off 9 bases at V and 0 bases at J, with 11 bases between the two ends. The CDR3: CASSIHMNTEAFF. The DNA for the CDR3 is TGTGCCAGTAGCATTCACATGAACACTGAAGCTTTCTTT.

The chain joins TRBV7-2 to TRBJ1-3; D not resolved. The germline V gene has CDR1 SGHTA and CDR2 FQGNSA. V was clipped by 5 bases and J by 0 bases, with 8 bases between them. The CDR3 loop spans 14 amino acids. CDR3: CASSPGTSGNTIYF. CDR3 nucleotides: TGTGCCAGCAGCCCGGGTACCTCTGGAAACACCATATATTTT.

This clone was counted a few times. The genes are TRBV13 and TRBJ2-7; D not certain. The CDR3 has 14 amino acids. With 4 bases removed from V and 0 bases from J, the gap between germline ends came to 10 bases. The germline V gene encodes CDR1 PRHDT and CDR2 FYEKMQ (reference sequence). The CDR3 loop reads CASSSRSSSYEQYF. CDR3 sequence (DNA): TGTGCCAGCAGCTCCCGCTCAAGCTCCTACGAGCAGTACTTC.

The genes are TRBV19 and TRBJ2-7; TRBD1 matches 8 bases. Trimming at V came to 2 bases and at J to 3 bases, leaving 15 bases not matched to a gene. This CDR3 is built from 18 residues. CDR1 is LNHDA and CDR2 is SQIVND in the germline V gene (reference sequence). Written as DNA, the CDR3 is TGTGCCAGTAGTATAAGAAATTCCGGGACAGGTGGATTCTACGAGCAGTACTTC. The encoded protein is CASSIRNSGTGGFYEQYF.

The chain employs TRBV6-1 and TRBJ2-3; the D gene is possibly TRBD2 (5 bases). V dropped 7 bases and J dropped 6 bases, with 17 bases sitting between them. The CDR3 totals 14 residues. Germline V gene lookup returns CDR1 MNHNS and CDR2 SASEGT. CDR3 nucleotides: TGTGCCAGCACGCGGCGGGTACGTGCGGATACGCAGTATTTT. Translating gives CASTRRVRADTQYF.

V and J are TRBV11-2 and TRBJ2-1; 11 positions agree with TRBD2. This CDR3 is built from 15 residues. Germline V CDR1 and CDR2: SGHAT, FQNNGV. After removal of 6 bases from V and 10 bases from J, the junction contained 11 bases not matched to a gene. The CDR3 sequence is CASRVLAGVPREQFF. Here the CDR3 DNA reads TGTGCCAGCAGAGTACTAGCGGGAGTCCCCAGGGAGCAGTTCTTC.

The V call is TRBV11-2, the J call TRBJ2-5; D gene ambiguous. Germline V gene lookup returns CDR1 SGHAT and CDR2 FQNNGV. There are 14 residues in the CDR3. V was pared by 1 base and J by 4 bases, with 10 bases between. This CDR3 reads CASSLAHSRETQYF. The CDR3 DNA reads as TGTGCCAGCAGCTTAGCGCACAGTAGAGAGACCCAGTACTTC.

This clone was counted between two and nine times. The chain combines TRBV19 with TRBJ2-7, with 8 nucleotides matching TRBD1. The CDR3 is made up of 13 amino acids. The junction had 7 bases not matched to a gene; V was cut back by 9 bases and J by 3 bases. Germline loops: CDR1 LNHDA, CDR2 SQIVND (reference sequence). The CDR3 reads CASCGGQGYEQYF. The CDR3 DNA sequence: TGTGCCAGCTGCGGCGGACAGGGCTACGAGCAGTACTTC.

V and J are TRBV19 and TRBJ1-1; 7 nucleotides agree with TRBD1. This CDR3 is built from 16 residues. The V gene's germline CDR1 is LNHDA and CDR2 SQIVND (reference sequence). J gave up 0 bases and V 4 bases, and 8 bases lay outside the gene matches. CDR3 sequence (DNA): TGTGCCAGTAGTACGGGACAGACAACCTTGAACACTGAAGCTTTCTTT. Translating it yields CASSTGQTTLNTEAFF.